This T cell receptor beta chain was recovered during a study of blood T cells in healthy people across ages. The CDR3 contains 12 residues. V shed 2 bases and J shed 6 bases, with 5 bases lying between them. Germline-derived CDR1 and CDR2 are KGHSH and LQKENI. Donation came from healthy Caucasian individuals in Russia who were aged roughly 6 to 100. A second PCR, run for about 7 to 12 cycles, used a sample-barcoded 5' primer plus a J-beta primer mix. In TCRdb, the 5' RACE reads were re-called with MiXCR into one record per CDR3 protein. This sample yields approximately 800,000 distinct CDR3 sequences, of which around two thirds are seen a single time; around a quarter belongs to the top ten.

The sequence came from a man aged 25-40 years in good health. The chain joins TRBV18 to TRBJ2-1; the D is unclear. The specimen sequenced was blood. CDR3 sequence: CASSPAPNEQFF. CDR3 in DNA: TGTGCCAGCTCACCAGCCCCCAATGAGCAGTTCTTC. Combining the CDR3 with reference TRBV18 and TRBJ2-1 gives the whole variable domain NAGVMQNPRHLVRRRGQEARLRCSPMKGHSHVYWYRQLPEEGLKFMVYLQKENIIDESGMPKERFSAEFPKEGPSILRIQQVVRGDSAAYFCASSPAPNEQFFGPGTRLTVL.